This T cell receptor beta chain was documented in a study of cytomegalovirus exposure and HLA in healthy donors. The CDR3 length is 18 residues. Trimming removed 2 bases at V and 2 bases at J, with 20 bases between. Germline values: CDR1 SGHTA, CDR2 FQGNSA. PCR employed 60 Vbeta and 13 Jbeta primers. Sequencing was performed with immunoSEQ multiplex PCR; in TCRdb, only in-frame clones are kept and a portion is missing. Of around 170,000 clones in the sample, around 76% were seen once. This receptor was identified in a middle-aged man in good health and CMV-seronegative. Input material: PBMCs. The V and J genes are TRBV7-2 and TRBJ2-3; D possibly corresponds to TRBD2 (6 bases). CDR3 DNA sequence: TGTGCCAGCAGCTTAACGACCCCTCGGGACTCCTTCACAGATACGCAGTATTTT. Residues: CASSLTTPRDSFTDTQYF.